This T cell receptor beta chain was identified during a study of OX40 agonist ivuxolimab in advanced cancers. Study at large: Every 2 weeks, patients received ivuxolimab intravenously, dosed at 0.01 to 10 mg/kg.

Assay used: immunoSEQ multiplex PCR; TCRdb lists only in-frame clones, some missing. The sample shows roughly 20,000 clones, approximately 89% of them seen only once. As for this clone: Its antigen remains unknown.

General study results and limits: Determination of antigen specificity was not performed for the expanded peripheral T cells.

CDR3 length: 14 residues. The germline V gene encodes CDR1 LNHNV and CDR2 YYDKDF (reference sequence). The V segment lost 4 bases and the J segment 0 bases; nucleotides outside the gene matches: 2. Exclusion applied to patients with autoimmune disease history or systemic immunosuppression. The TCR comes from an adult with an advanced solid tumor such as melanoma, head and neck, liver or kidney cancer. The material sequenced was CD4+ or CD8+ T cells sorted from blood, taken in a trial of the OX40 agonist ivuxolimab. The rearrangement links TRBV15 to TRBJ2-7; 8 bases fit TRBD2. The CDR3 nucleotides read TGTGCCACCAGCAATGCGGGAGGCTCCTACGAGCAGTACTTC. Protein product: CATSNAGGSYEQYF.